This TCR beta chain was recovered during a study of Graves' ophthalmopathy and Graves' hyperthyroidism. Notes on the study in general: Progression of ophthalmopathy was predicted by the model with about 68% sensitivity and roughly 74% specificity. The blood repertoire also included most expanded thyroid clonotypes above 0.001 frequency.

Worth noting for this clonotype: Its target is unknown. One end of the junction does not line up with germline, which may come from a read error.

This CDR3 has 16 residues. Germline V gene lookup returns CDR1 LNHDA and CDR2 SQIVND (reference sequence). Clinicians diagnosed using symptoms, serum thyroxine, TRAb, thyroid ultrasound and orbital computed tomography. As the template, RNA transcripts were used to amplify TCR beta CDR3 regions. HTBI primers were employed in first-round RT-PCR, then a second-round multiplex PCR followed. TCRdb itself ran the multiplex PCR reads through MiXCR, one entry per CDR3 protein. This table holds around 520,000 distinct CDR3 sequences, under 40% found once. The J gene is TRBJ2-7, the V gene TRBV19; TRBD2 matches 7 bases. This clonotype was sampled from an adult man with Graves' hyperthyroidism. Sequencing used peripheral blood or thyroid tissue (not recorded which). The CDR3 region has the DNA TGTCCCAGTACTATACAACCGGGCGGGAGCTCCTACGAGCAGTACTTC. Protein sequence: CPSTIQPGGSSYEQYF.